What follows are 17 T cell receptor beta chains derived from one specimen sequenced in a study of immune evolution from preneoplasia to lung adenocarcinoma. Here immunoSEQ multiplex PCR was the method, and the copy in TCRdb shows in-frame clones only, minus some. In the table there are fewer than 6,000 clones, around 82% of which are singletons. The source material was FFPE normal lung tissue adjacent to the tumor. These receptors were obtained from a person aged 50-75 years with lung adenocarcinoma.

This chain links TRBV4-3 with TRBJ2-7, with D possibly TRBD2 on 6 matching bases. The CDR3 contains 16 residues. The germline CDR1 and CDR2 sequences are LGHNA and YSLEER. The V gene lost 0 bases and the J gene lost 0 bases, with 12 bases spanning the gap. CDR3 sequence reads: CASSQDRGINSYEQYF. The DNA for the CDR3 is TGCGCCAGCAGCCAAGATCGGGGGATTAACTCCTACGAGCAGTACTTC.

V is TRBV7-2 and J is TRBJ2-6; 8 bases align to TRBD2. The CDR3 has 16 amino acids. The junction had 2 bases not matched to a gene; V was cut back by 4 bases and J by 0 bases. The germline V gene has CDR1 SGHTA and CDR2 FQGNSA. This chain's CDR3 is CASSSAGGSGANVLTF. CDR3 bases: TGTGCCAGCAGCTCCGCGGGGGGCTCTGGGGCCAACGTCCTGACTTTC.

The chain uses TRBV30 and TRBJ2-3; perhaps TRBD2 as D (7 bases). This CDR3 is built from 12 residues. Germline CDR1 reads GTSNPN; CDR2 reads SVGIG (reference sequence). CDR3 DNA sequence: TGTTCCCTATCGGGGGGCGCAGATACGCAGTATTTT. Translating gives CSLSGGADTQYF. The full variable domain, rest sourced from reference TRBV30 and TRBJ2-3, is SQTIHQWPATLVQPVGSPLSLECTVEGTSNPNLYWYRQAAGRGLQLLFYSVGIGQISSEVPQNLSASRPQDRQFILSSKKLLLSDSGFYLCSLSGGADTQYFGPGTRLTVL.

V usage is TRBV5-1 and J usage is TRBJ2-2; D is undetermined. Germline V gene data show CDR1 as SGHRS and CDR2 as YFSETQ. The ends were cut back, 0 bases at V and 0 bases at J, with 6 bases in the middle. This CDR3 has 15 amino acids. This CDR3 is CASSLVSSNTGELFF. In DNA form, the CDR3 reads TGCGCCAGCAGCTTGGTCAGCTCGAACACCGGGGAGCTGTTTTTT.

The chain links TRBV10-2 to TRBJ1-6, with 7 bases lining up with TRBD1. The CDR3 has 15 residues. Germline V gives CDR1 WSHSY, CDR2 SAAADI. V shed 5 bases, J shed 7 bases, and the junction held 8 bases outside the gene matches. CDR3 DNA: TGCGCCAGCAGTAAGGGGGGACAGCCGAATTCACCCCTCCACTTT. Its protein product is CASSKGGQPNSPLHF.

This clone was counted between two and nine times. This chain links TRBV20-1 with TRBJ1-2; D gene ambiguous. The V gene's germline CDR1 is DFQATT and CDR2 SNEGSKA (reference sequence). Trimming cost V 1 base and J 10 bases, with 4 bases left between them. This CDR3 is 9 amino acids long. This CDR3 reads CSARVAYTF. CDR3 in DNA: TGCAGTGCTAGAGTGGCCTACACCTTC.

This clone was picked up a small number of times. The rearrangement links TRBV28 to TRBJ1-1; possibly TRBD1 for D (6 bases). The CDR3 has 14 amino acids. Germline CDR1 MDHEN, CDR2 SYDVKM. Trimming pared 6 bases from V and 4 bases from J, leaving 15 bases between. CDR3 sequence: CASSPTGQVTEAFF. CDR3 bases: TGTGCCAGCAGCCCGACAGGTCAGGTCACTGAAGCTTTCTTT.

The chain links TRBV11-2 to TRBJ1-4; D unclear. Trimming cost V 2 bases and J 0 bases, with 4 bases left between them. The length of the CDR3 is 14 residues. Germline CDR1 reads SGHAT; CDR2 reads FQNNGV. The CDR3 is CASSLHATNEKLFF. CDR3 coding DNA: TGTGCCAGCAGCTTACACGCAACTAATGAAAAACTGTTTTTT.

The chain couples TRBV5-4 to TRBJ2-5; TRBD1 matches at 9 bases. CDR3 size: 14 residues. Germline CDR1 and CDR2: SGHNT and YYREEE (reference sequence). The ends lost 4 bases at V and 2 bases at J; junction bases unmatched: 3. This chain's CDR3 is CASSVGQGQETQYF. In DNA form, the CDR3 reads TGTGCCAGCAGCGTGGGACAGGGACAAGAGACCCAGTACTTC.

This clone was seen a few times. This CDR3 is CASSTDSGGPYEQYF. Here the CDR3 DNA reads TGCGCCAGCAGCACCGATAGCGGGGGGCCGTACGAGCAGTACTTC. The rearrangement joins TRBV5-1 to TRBJ2-7; 10 positions match TRBD2. CDR1 SGHRS and CDR2 YFSETQ come from the germline V gene. Losses at the gene ends were 4 bases for V and 4 bases for J; bases not matched to a gene: 8. This CDR3 is 15 amino acids long.

The rearrangement joins TRBV6-6 to TRBJ1-1; the D gene is possibly TRBD1 (6 bases). V was shortened by 3 bases and J by 1 base, with 9 bases between the two germline ends. CDR1 and CDR2 (germline): MNHNY, SVGAGI (reference sequence). CDR3 length: 14 amino acids. CDR3 sequence: CASSYPTGNTEAFF. CDR3 DNA sequence: TGTGCCAGCAGTTATCCGACAGGGAACACTGAAGCTTTCTTT.

The rearrangement links TRBV28 to TRBJ1-3; 7 nucleotides match TRBD1. Germline loops: CDR1 MDHEN, CDR2 SYDVKM. This CDR3 has 14 amino acids. Trimming cost V 10 bases and J 0 bases; bases outside gene matches: 6. The CDR3 protein is CATSGGHSGNTIYF. CDR3 coding DNA: TGTGCCACGTCAGGGGGGCACTCTGGAAACACCATATATTTT.

CDR3 residues: CASSNRVKHAEAFF. The CDR3 coding sequence is TGTGCCAGCAGTAACAGGGTTAAGCACGCTGAAGCTTTCTTT. V gene TRBV6-5 combines with J gene TRBJ1-1; the D gene is possibly TRBD1 (6 bases). Looked up from germline, CDR1 is MNHEY and CDR2 is SVGAGI. The CDR3 length is 14 residues. The V end lost 5 bases, the J end lost 6 bases, and 16 bases lay between the germline ends.

The chain combines TRBV7-9 with TRBJ2-7, with D tentatively TRBD2 (6 bases). V dropped 1 base and J dropped 2 bases, with 9 bases sitting between them. CDR3 size: 14 residues. CDR1 and CDR2 from the germline V gene are SEHNR and FQNEAQ (reference sequence). The CDR3 sequence: CASSLGQRAYEQYF. The CDR3, as DNA: TGTGCCAGCAGCTTAGGCCAGCGGGCCTACGAGCAGTACTTC.

This sequence joins TRBV27 and TRBJ2-2, with D perhaps TRBD1 or TRBD2 (5 bases each). CDR1 is MNHEY and CDR2 is SMNVEV in the germline V gene (reference sequence). CDR3 length: 14 residues. V lost 8 bases, J lost 5 bases, and 15 bases lay in between. As DNA, the CDR3 is TGTGCCAGCTCCGGGACCCTTGGGACCGGGGAGCTGTTTTTT. Protein product: CASSGTLGTGELFF.

The chain combines TRBV11-2 with TRBJ2-3; D gene uncertain. V lost 3 bases and J lost 6, with 16 bases in between. Germline CDR1 is SGHAT and CDR2 is FQNNGV. This CDR3 is built from 15 residues. The CDR3 loop is CASSLYGGFMDTQYF. For the CDR3, the DNA is TGTGCCAGCAGCTTGTATGGCGGATTCATGGATACGCAGTATTTT. Variable domain in full (rest from reference TRBV11-2 and TRBJ2-3): EAGVAQSPRYKIIEKRQSVAFWCNPISGHATLYWYQQILGQGPKLLIQFQNNGVVDDSQLPKDRFSAERLKGVDSTLKIQPAKLEDSAVYLCASSLYGGFMDTQYFGPGTRLTVL.

CDR3 sequence (DNA): TGTGCCAGCAGTTACGGCGATACAAGCGAGCAGTACTTC. As protein: CASSYGDTSEQYF. The chain links TRBV28 to TRBJ2-7; D is undetermined. This CDR3 has 13 amino acids. V shed 4 bases and J shed 6 bases, with 13 bases lying between them. The germline CDR1 and CDR2 sequences are MDHEN and SYDVKM. Filled out from reference TRBV28 and TRBJ2-7, the complete variable domain reads DVKVTQSSRYLVKRTGEKVFLECVQDMDHENMFWYRQDPGLGLRLIYFSYDVKMKEKGDIPEGYSVSREKKERFSLILESASTNQTSMYLCASSYGDTSEQYFGPGTRLTVT.